Shown below are 18 T cell receptor beta chains from a single sample sequenced in a study of cytomegalovirus exposure and HLA in healthy donors. The table came from immunoSEQ multiplex PCR; TCRdb's copy has only in-frame clones and leaves some out. Of roughly 300,000 clones in the sample, 75% to 90% are singletons; the top ten hold more than 0.8%. Material for sequencing was PBMCs. Receptor source: a woman aged 18-30 years in good health and CMV-seronegative.

This chain joins TRBV6-5 and TRBJ2-1; 7 nucleotides match TRBD2. The CDR3 extends over 14 amino acids. With V trimmed by 8 bases and J by 1 base, 5 bases remained unmatched. In germline, CDR1 is MNHEY, CDR2 SVGAGI. The CDR3 coding sequence is TGTGCCAGCGGGAGGGGAGTGTCCTACAATGAGCAGTTCTTC. It is translated as CASGRGVSYNEQFF.

To note about this clone: The same CDR3 also results from other DNA sequences found in this sample. The chain is built from TRBV18 and TRBJ1-5; D remains unclear. In germline, CDR1 is KGHSH, CDR2 LQKENI. The CDR3 sequence is 13 residues long. The V end lost 5 bases, the J end lost 3 bases, and 8 bases lay between the germline ends. This CDR3 reads CASSTGFNQPQHF. DNA of the CDR3: TGTGCCAGCTCAACGGGGTTCAATCAGCCCCAGCATTTT.

This chain uses TRBV5-6 with TRBJ2-7, with a weak D call TRBD1 (7 bases). Trimming removed 4 bases at V and 2 bases at J, with 16 bases between. The CDR3 is 15 amino acids. Germline loops: CDR1 SGHDT, CDR2 YYEEEE. The CDR3 loop is CASSRGTVGPYEQYF. The CDR3 DNA reads as TGTGCCAGCAGCCGCGGGACAGTCGGACCCTACGAGCAGTACTTC.

This sequence joins TRBV9 and TRBJ2-1; the match to TRBD1 covers 9 bases. The CDR3 totals 16 residues. The V gene's germline CDR1 is SGDLS and CDR2 YYNGEE. The trim removed 3 bases at V and 0 bases at J, leaving 4 bases unmatched. CDR3 loop: CASSAGTGPSYNEQFF. The CDR3 nucleotides read TGTGCCAGCAGCGCCGGGACAGGGCCCTCCTACAATGAGCAGTTCTTC.

The chain recombines TRBV6-5 with TRBJ1-1; no clear D gene. CDR1 is MNHEY and CDR2 is SVGAGI in the germline V gene. The CDR3 covers 12 residues. The V end lost 5 bases, the J end lost 7 bases, and 11 bases lay between the germline ends. CDR3 loop: CASSILGLEAFF. The CDR3 DNA reads as TGTGCCAGCAGTATCCTGGGCCTTGAAGCTTTCTTT.

The rearrangement joins TRBV7-2 to TRBJ2-7; tentatively, D is TRBD2 (5 bases). The germline V gene encodes CDR1 SGHTA and CDR2 FQGNSA. CDR3 length equals 16 residues. Trimming took 3 bases from V and 2 from J, leaving 17 bases between them. CDR3 coding DNA: TGTGCCAGCAGCTTTGGACTGGAGATCCTTACCTACGAGCAGTACTTC. Residues: CASSFGLEILTYEQYF.

The chain carries TRBV6-6 and TRBJ1-2; TRBD1 matches at 9 bases. The CDR3 runs 16 residues. Looked up from germline, CDR1 is MNHNY and CDR2 is SVGAGI (reference sequence). Trimming at V came to 4 bases and at J to 0 bases, leaving 6 bases not matched to a gene. The CDR3 loop is CASSSGQGLANYGYTF. The CDR3 DNA reads as TGTGCCAGCAGTTCGGGACAGGGCCTAGCTAACTATGGCTACACCTTC.

This sequence joins TRBV5-4 and TRBJ1-2, with D tentatively TRBD1 (6 bases). Germline CDR1 reads SGHNT; CDR2 reads YYREEE (reference sequence). This CDR3 region has 15 residues. Trimming cost V 4 bases and J 3 bases, with 16 bases left between them. CDR3 sequence (DNA): TGTGCCAGCAGCCCCGGGGGCGGGAGGGACTATGGCTACACCTTC. Residues: CASSPGGGRDYGYTF.

The genes are TRBV15 and TRBJ2-1; 7 bases line up with TRBD2. Germline CDR1 and CDR2: LNHNV and YYDKDF (reference sequence). CDR3 length: 13 residues. Unmatched junction bases numbered 7, after V lost 8 bases and J lost 6 bases. The CDR3 DNA reads as TGTGCCACCGGGGGGAGGGACCTCAATGAGCAGTTCTTC. It codes for CATGGRDLNEQFF. Based on the CDR3 plus reference TRBV15 and TRBJ2-1, the full variable domain is DAMVIQNPRYQVTQFGKPVTLSCSQTLNHNVMYWYQQKSSQAPKLLFHYYDKDFNNEADTPDNFQSRRPNTSFCFLDIRSPGLGDTAMYLCATGGRDLNEQFFGPGTRLTVL.

The genes are TRBV27 and TRBJ2-3; 7 bases agree with TRBD2. This CDR3 comprises 16 residues. Looked up from germline, CDR1 is MNHEY and CDR2 is SMNVEV (reference sequence). Trimming took 6 bases from V and 2 from J; bases not matched to a gene: 11. The CDR3 DNA sequence: TGTGCCAGCAGCGCCAGGGCCCGGGGGGTCACAGATACGCAGTATTTT. Translated: CASSARARGVTDTQYF.

The V and J genes are TRBV13 and TRBJ1-4, with TRBD1 identical over 9 bases. The CDR3 length is 15 residues. The germline gives CDR1 PRHDT, CDR2 FYEKMQ (reference sequence). J was trimmed by 3 bases and V by 3 bases; bases with no gene match: 2. The CDR3 is CASSLRQGANEKLFF. The CDR3 coding sequence is TGTGCCAGCAGCTTGAGACAGGGGGCTAATGAAAAACTGTTTTTT.

This clone was picked up a small number of times. The CDR3 DNA reads as TGTGCCAGCAGTCCCGGGGGGCAGTCGTCCTACAATGAGCAGTTCTTC. Translating gives CASSPGGQSSYNEQFF. The V gene is TRBV28, the J gene TRBJ2-1, with D possibly being TRBD2 (7 bases). Germline lookup yields CDR1 MDHEN and CDR2 SYDVKM. The CDR3 totals 16 residues. With 5 bases removed from V and 1 base from J, the gap between germline ends came to 15 bases.

This chain uses TRBV7-2 with TRBJ1-2, with TRBD1 identical over 7 bases. J gave up 4 bases and V 1 base, and 3 bases lay outside the gene matches. This CDR3 has 14 residues. Germline CDR1 is SGHTA and CDR2 is FQGNSA. The CDR3 protein is CASSLDRGAYGYTF. Here the CDR3 DNA reads TGTGCCAGCAGCTTAGACAGGGGAGCCTATGGCTACACCTTC.

This clone was picked up a small number of times. The chain carries TRBV9 and TRBJ1-2, with D possibly TRBD1 on 6 matching bases. With 7 bases removed from V and 0 bases from J, the gap between germline ends came to 10 bases. The CDR3 runs 13 residues. Germline V lookup: CDR1 SGDLS, CDR2 YYNGEE. The CDR3, as DNA: TGTGCCAGCCGGGGGGCTTCTAACTATGGCTACACCTTC. It codes for CASRGASNYGYTF.

V gene TRBV7-9 combines with J gene TRBJ2-1; 10 bases are a match to TRBD1. The length of the CDR3 is 15 residues. Per germline, CDR1 SEHNR and CDR2 FQNEAQ (reference sequence). Trimming took 5 bases from V and 7 from J; bases not matched to a gene: 8. DNA for the CDR3: TGTGCCAGCAGCCAGACAGGGGGCGGAAGGAATGAGCAGTTCTTC. It encodes CASSQTGGGRNEQFF.

The J gene is TRBJ2-2, the V gene TRBV7-3; D remains unclear. Germline V gene sequence: CDR1 SGHTA, CDR2 FQGTGA. The ends were cut back, 6 bases at V and 3 bases at J, with 8 bases in the middle. This CDR3 has 13 amino acids. The DNA for the CDR3 is TGTGCCAGCAGTGCCCGAGACACCGGGGAGCTGTTTTTT. This encodes CASSARDTGELFF. The complete variable domain, with remaining parts taken from reference TRBV7-3 and TRBJ2-2, reads GAGVSQTPSNKVTEKGKYVELRCDPISGHTALYWYRQSLGQGPEFLIYFQGTGAADDSGLPNDRFFAVRPEGSVSTLKIQRTERGDSAVYLCASSARDTGELFFGEGSRLTVL.

The J gene is TRBJ1-1, the V gene TRBV7-3, with a possible D match to TRBD1 (5 bases). Looked up from germline, CDR1 is SGHTA and CDR2 is FQGTGA. This CDR3 spans 14 amino acids. The V end was cut by 4 bases, the J end by 5 bases, with 14 bases between. The CDR3 here is CASSSSGVGTEAFF. The DNA of the CDR3 is TGTGCCAGCAGCTCCTCGGGGGTTGGTACTGAAGCTTTCTTT.

The chain carries TRBV2 and TRBJ2-1; D is possibly TRBD2 (5 bases). The V gene's germline CDR1 is SNHLY and CDR2 FYNNEI. There are 10 residues in the CDR3. The ends were cut back, 7 bases at V and 9 bases at J, with 7 bases in the middle. CDR3 in amino acids: CASTAGEQFF. The CDR3 bases are TGTGCCAGCACGGCGGGTGAGCAGTTCTTC.